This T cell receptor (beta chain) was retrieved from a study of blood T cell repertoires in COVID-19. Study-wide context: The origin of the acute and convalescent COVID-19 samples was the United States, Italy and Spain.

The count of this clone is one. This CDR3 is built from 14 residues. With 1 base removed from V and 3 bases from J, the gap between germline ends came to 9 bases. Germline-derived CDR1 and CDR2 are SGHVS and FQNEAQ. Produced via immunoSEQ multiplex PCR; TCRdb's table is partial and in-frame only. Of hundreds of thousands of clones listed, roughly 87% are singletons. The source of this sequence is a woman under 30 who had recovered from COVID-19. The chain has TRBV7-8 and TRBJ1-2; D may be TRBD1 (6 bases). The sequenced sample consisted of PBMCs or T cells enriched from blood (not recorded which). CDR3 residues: CASSLDRVDYGYTF. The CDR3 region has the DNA TGTGCCAGCAGCTTAGACAGGGTCGACTATGGCTACACCTTC.